These 27 T cell receptor beta chains were all obtained from the same sample, sequenced in a study of blood T cell repertoires in COVID-19. Sequencing was performed with immunoSEQ multiplex PCR; in TCRdb, only in-frame clones are kept and a portion is missing. The sample has 150,000 to 200,000 clones, approximately 74% seen once. The sequenced sample was peripheral blood. Receptors originate from a woman older than 75 with acute or convalescent COVID-19.

The chain combines TRBV9 with TRBJ2-7, with D possibly being TRBD1 (6 bases). The CDR3 has 14 amino acids. V lost 4 bases and J 3 bases, leaving 14 bases between the germline ends. Per germline, CDR1 SGDLS and CDR2 YYNGEE. The CDR3 loop is CASSPNPDSYEQYF. The CDR3 DNA is TGTGCCAGCAGCCCGAACCCGGACAGCTACGAGCAGTACTTC.

Notes on this clone: Other DNA sequences of this sample code for an identical CDR3. The genes are TRBV2 and TRBJ1-5; 9 bases match TRBD1. V shed 4 bases and J 1 base; nucleotides not matched to a gene: 5. CDR1 is SNHLY, CDR2 FYNNEI, per germline. CDR3 size: 16 residues. This CDR3 is CASSGQGVGSNQPQHF. CDR3 nucleotides: TGTGCCAGCAGTGGACAGGGGGTAGGGAGCAATCAGCCCCAGCATTTT.

On this clone itself: Other DNA sequences in this sample translate to the same CDR3. The V gene is TRBV6-1, the J gene TRBJ1-1; D is ambiguous. The CDR3 loop spans 11 amino acids. Germline loops: CDR1 MNHNS, CDR2 SASEGT. The germline V and J ends were trimmed by 6 bases and 3 bases, with 5 bases remaining between them. This CDR3 is CASSRDTEAFF. CDR3 sequence (DNA): TGTGCCAGCAGCCGGGACACTGAAGCTTTCTTT.

The chain joins TRBV19 to TRBJ2-2; 15 nucleotides match TRBD2. The CDR3 length is 20 residues. CDR1 LNHDA and CDR2 SQIVND come from the germline V gene (reference sequence). V shed 4 bases, J shed 3 bases, and the junction held 12 bases outside the gene matches. CDR3 amino acids: CASSRGLAGGEIRDTGELFF. CDR3 in DNA: TGTGCCAGTAGTAGGGGACTAGCGGGAGGTGAAATTAGGGACACCGGGGAGCTGTTTTTT.

This rearrangement joins TRBV28 to TRBJ2-1, with D possibly being TRBD2 (5 bases). CDR1 is MDHEN and CDR2 is SYDVKM in the germline V gene. The CDR3 extends over 13 amino acids. The V and J ends lost 6 bases and 4 bases respectively, with 10 bases between them. CDR3 protein: CASSESGYNEQFF. The CDR3 DNA is TGTGCCAGCAGCGAGAGCGGTTACAATGAGCAGTTCTTC. Combining the CDR3 with reference TRBV28 and TRBJ2-1 gives the whole variable domain DVKVTQSSRYLVKRTGEKVFLECVQDMDHENMFWYRQDPGLGLRLIYFSYDVKMKEKGDIPEGYSVSREKKERFSLILESASTNQTSMYLCASSESGYNEQFFGPGTRLTVL.

The J gene is TRBJ1-5, the V gene TRBV5-6; 9 bases match TRBD1. Germline CDR1 is SGHDT and CDR2 is YYEEEE. V dropped 0 bases and J dropped 7; count of bases not matched to a gene: 11. CDR3 size: 17 residues. CDR3 loop: CASSLAGQGPSYQPQHF. Here the CDR3 DNA reads TGTGCCAGCAGCTTGGCGGGACAGGGCCCTTCATACCAGCCCCAGCATTTT.

Written as DNA, the CDR3 is TGTGCCAGCAGCACTAGCGGGAGCCGGTTGGATACGCAGTATTTT. Its protein product is CASSTSGSRLDTQYF. V gene TRBV5-4 combines with J gene TRBJ2-3; 11 nucleotides agree with TRBD2. CDR1 and CDR2 (germline): SGHNT, YYREEE (reference sequence). The V and J ends lost 4 bases and 6 bases, in that order; junction bases with no gene match: 7. The CDR3 extends over 15 amino acids. The whole variable domain, remainder taken from reference TRBV5-4 and TRBJ2-3, is ETGVTQSPTHLIKTRGQQVTLRCSSQSGHNTVSWYQQALGQGPQFIFQYYREEENGRGNFPPRFSGLQFPNYSSELNVNALELDDSALYLCASSTSGSRLDTQYFGPGTRLTVL.

The chain couples TRBV28 to TRBJ2-1, with 7 nucleotides matching TRBD1. This CDR3 contains 13 residues. V lost 6 bases to trimming and J lost 10 bases; unmatched junction nucleotides: 9. Germline V gives CDR1 MDHEN, CDR2 SYDVKM. Here the CDR3 reads CASRPTTGWEQFF. CDR3 bases: TGTGCCAGCAGACCTACGACAGGGTGGGAGCAGTTCTTC.

This chain links TRBV13 with TRBJ2-7; 8 bases are a match to TRBD2. Trimming took 5 bases from V and 3 from J; bases not matched to a gene: 9. The germline V gene encodes CDR1 PRHDT and CDR2 FYEKMQ (reference sequence). This CDR3 is 15 amino acids long. CDR3 loop: CASSREGLSFYEQYF. CDR3 sequence (DNA): TGTGCCAGCAGCCGGGAGGGACTATCTTTCTACGAGCAGTACTTC.

The chain employs TRBV5-1 and TRBJ1-4; weak D call: TRBD1 (6 bases). The CDR3 runs 14 residues. Germline CDR1 and CDR2: SGHRS and YFSETQ. The V gene lost 3 bases and the J gene lost 8 bases, with 14 bases spanning the gap. In nucleotides, the CDR3 is TGCGCCAGCAGCTCGGCAGGGGTTGGGGAAAAACTGTTTTTT. As protein: CASSSAGVGEKLFF.

The chain employs TRBV27 and TRBJ1-2, with D possibly being TRBD1 (5 bases). Trimming cost V 5 bases and J 0 bases, with 16 bases left between them. The length of the CDR3 is 16 residues. Germline-derived CDR1 and CDR2 are MNHEY and SMNVEV (reference sequence). Here the CDR3 DNA reads TGTGCCAGCAGTCTCACCCTAGGGGCTGCTAACTATGGCTACACCTTC. It codes for CASSLTLGAANYGYTF.

Worth noting for this clone: Other DNA variants within this sample encode the same CDR3. This chain links TRBV6-2 or TRBV6-3 with TRBJ2-7, with TRBD2 matching over 11 bases. Germline CDR1 is MNHEY and CDR2 is SVGEGT. J lost 2 bases, V lost 5 bases, and 5 bases had no gene match. The CDR3 runs 15 residues. CDR3 sequence (DNA): TGTGCCAGCAGTCGACGGACTAGCGGGCCCTACGAGCAGTACTTC. This gives the protein CASSRRTSGPYEQYF.

This CDR3 reads CASSLNRGANYGYTF. The CDR3 region has the DNA TGTGCCAGCAGCTTGAACAGGGGAGCTAACTATGGCTACACCTTC. This rearrangement joins TRBV11-2 to TRBJ1-2, with 7 nucleotides matching TRBD1. V was clipped by 3 bases and J by 0 bases; unmatched bases: 4. CDR3 length equals 15 residues. The V gene's germline CDR1 is SGHAT and CDR2 FQNNGV. The whole variable domain, remainder taken from reference TRBV11-2 and TRBJ1-2, is EAGVAQSPRYKIIEKRQSVAFWCNPISGHATLYWYQQILGQGPKLLIQFQNNGVVDDSQLPKDRFSAERLKGVDSTLKIQPAKLEDSAVYLCASSLNRGANYGYTFGSGTRLTVV.

This chain joins TRBV28 and TRBJ2-3; weak D call: TRBD2 (6 bases). Germline CDR1 reads MDHEN; CDR2 reads SYDVKM. V was trimmed by 3 bases and J by 4 bases, leaving 14 bases between them. The CDR3 sequence is 15 residues long. DNA of the CDR3: TGTGCCAGCAGTTTTAGTAGCGGAGGGGCAGATACGCAGTATTTT. As protein: CASSFSSGGADTQYF. The whole variable domain, remainder taken from reference TRBV28 and TRBJ2-3, is DVKVTQSSRYLVKRTGEKVFLECVQDMDHENMFWYRQDPGLGLRLIYFSYDVKMKEKGDIPEGYSVSREKKERFSLILESASTNQTSMYLCASSFSSGGADTQYFGPGTRLTVL.

The gene calls are TRBV7-3 and TRBJ2-5, with 7 bases lining up with TRBD1. The CDR3 loop spans 14 amino acids. Trimming removed 4 bases from V and 3 bases from J; junction bases left unmatched: 5. Germline lookup yields CDR1 SGHTA and CDR2 FQGTGA. CDR3 DNA: TGTGCCAGCAGCTCCCTCGACAGGGAAGAGACCCAGTACTTC. Translating gives CASSSLDREETQYF.

This clone was seen more than once but under ten times. The chain carries TRBV21-1 and TRBJ2-1; the table's D gene call, TRBD2, was not cross checked with the DNA. TRBV21-1 is a listed pseudogene. The CDR3 sequence is 17 residues long. CDR3 coding DNA: TGTGCCAGCAGAAGGGGACTAGCGGACATCTCCTACAATGAGCAGTTCTTC. Its translation: CASRRGLADISYNEQFF.

This sequence joins TRBV30 and TRBJ2-5, with 7 nucleotides matching TRBD1. The CDR3 runs 13 residues. V lost 1 base and J lost 1; bases outside the gene matches: 0. Germline assignment: CDR1 GTSNPN and CDR2 SVGIG (reference sequence). Here the CDR3 DNA reads TGTGCCTGGAGTGGGACAGGCCAAGAGACCCAGTACTTC. Its translation is CAWSGTGQETQYF.

The genes are TRBV27 and TRBJ1-1; TRBD1 matches at 11 bases. V lost 7 bases to trimming and J lost 11 bases; unmatched junction nucleotides: 12. The CDR3 consists of 14 residues. Germline CDR1 is MNHEY and CDR2 is SMNVEV (reference sequence). The CDR3 region is CASTTGQGAGLAFF. CDR3 nucleotide sequence: TGTGCCAGCACTACCGGACAGGGGGCGGGTTTGGCTTTCTTT.

CDR3 amino acids: CASSQDPPRTGGNQPQHF. For the CDR3, the DNA is TGTGCCAGCAGCCAAGATCCCCCCCGGACAGGGGGGAATCAGCCCCAGCATTTT. The rearrangement links TRBV4-2 to TRBJ1-5; 10 positions match TRBD1. The CDR3 is made up of 18 amino acids. In germline, CDR1 is LGHNA, CDR2 YNFKEQ. V gave up 0 bases and J gave up 4 bases; unmatched junction bases: 9.

This clone showed up just once. The CDR3 protein is CASTTRLAVYNEQFF. DNA of the CDR3: TGTGCCAGCACCACAAGACTAGCGGTATACAATGAGCAGTTCTTC. V and J are TRBV28 and TRBJ2-1; the match to TRBD2 covers 9 bases. This CDR3 comprises 15 residues. Germline CDR1 reads MDHEN; CDR2 reads SYDVKM. V was clipped by 7 bases and J by 4 bases; unmatched bases: 8.

This chain joins TRBV4-2 and TRBJ2-3; 9 positions match TRBD2. Germline V gives CDR1 LGHNA, CDR2 YNFKEQ. The CDR3 has 16 amino acids. After removal of 1 base from V and 7 bases from J, the junction contained 9 bases not matched to a gene. The CDR3 loop reads CASSQVDSGSRNTQYF. CDR3 DNA: TGTGCCAGCAGCCAAGTCGATAGCGGGAGTCGGAATACGCAGTATTTT.

V gene TRBV11-2 combines with J gene TRBJ2-5; D remains unclear. With 5 bases removed from V and 1 base from J, the gap between germline ends came to 14 bases. From germline, CDR1 is SGHAT and CDR2 FQNNGV. The CDR3 sequence is 15 residues long. CDR3 coding DNA: TGTGCCAGCAGCCCCCCGGTCGCGGTCCAAGAGACCCAGTACTTC. This translates into CASSPPVAVQETQYF.

This clone has just a few counts. The J gene is TRBJ1-5, the V gene TRBV7-3; no definite D call. V dropped 4 bases and J dropped 0 bases, with 4 bases sitting between them. The germline CDR1 and CDR2 sequences are SGHTA and FQGTGA. This CDR3 region has 13 residues. The CDR3 coding sequence is TGTGCCAGCAGCTCGGGTAGCAATCAGCCCCAGCATTTT. Its protein is CASSSGSNQPQHF.

The chain is built from TRBV7-2 and TRBJ2-2, with 13 bases lining up with TRBD2. The junction had 5 bases not matched to a gene; V was cut back by 6 bases and J by 7 bases. The germline gives CDR1 SGHTA, CDR2 FQGNSA. The length of the CDR3 is 15 residues. The CDR3: CASSFTSGGVGELFF. The CDR3 DNA sequence: TGTGCCAGCAGTTTTACTAGCGGGGGGGTCGGGGAGCTGTTTTTT. The complete variable domain, with remaining parts taken from reference TRBV7-2 and TRBJ2-2, reads GAGVSQSPSNKVTEKGKDVELRCDPISGHTALYWYRQSLGQGLEFLIYFQGNSAPDKSGLPSDRFSAERTGGSVSTLTIQRTQQEDSAVYLCASSFTSGGVGELFFGEGSRLTVL.

V is TRBV7-9 and J is TRBJ1-1; the match to TRBD1 covers 7 bases. V lost 7 bases to trimming and J lost 1 base; unmatched junction nucleotides: 9. The CDR3 runs 15 residues. CDR1 and CDR2 (germline): SEHNR, FQNEAQ (reference sequence). The CDR3 loop is CASIRDSLSNTEAFF. DNA of the CDR3: TGTGCCAGCATACGGGACAGCCTTTCGAACACTGAAGCTTTCTTT.

This rearrangement joins TRBV7-2 to TRBJ2-3; 12 nucleotides match TRBD2. This CDR3 spans 15 amino acids. J gave up 4 bases and V 6 bases, and 5 bases lay outside the gene matches. Per germline, CDR1 SGHTA and CDR2 FQGNSA. CDR3 DNA: TGTGCCAGCAGTCGACTAGCGGGAGTCCCAGATACGCAGTATTTT. It is translated as CASSRLAGVPDTQYF.

This clone was detected only a few times. This rearrangement joins TRBV4-1 to TRBJ2-5, with TRBD2 identical over 13 bases. Germline-derived CDR1 and CDR2 are MGHRA and YSYEKL. The CDR3 sequence is 17 residues long. V lost 4 bases, J lost 4 bases, and 9 bases stayed unmatched. The CDR3 loop is CASSPRELAGGPETQYF. In DNA, the CDR3 is TGCGCCAGCAGCCCAAGAGAACTAGCGGGAGGGCCAGAGACCCAGTACTTC.